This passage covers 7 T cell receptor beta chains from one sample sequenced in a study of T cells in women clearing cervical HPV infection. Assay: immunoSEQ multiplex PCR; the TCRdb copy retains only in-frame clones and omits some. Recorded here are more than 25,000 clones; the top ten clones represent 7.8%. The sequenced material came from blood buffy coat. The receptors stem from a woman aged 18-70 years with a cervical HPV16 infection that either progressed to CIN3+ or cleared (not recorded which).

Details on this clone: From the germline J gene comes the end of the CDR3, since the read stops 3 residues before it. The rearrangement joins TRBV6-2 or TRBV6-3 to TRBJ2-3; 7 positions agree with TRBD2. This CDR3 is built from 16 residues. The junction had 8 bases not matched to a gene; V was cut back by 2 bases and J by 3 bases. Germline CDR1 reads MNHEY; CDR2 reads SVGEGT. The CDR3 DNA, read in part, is TGTGCCAGCAGTTACCTGGCGGGGGAACGAACAGATACG. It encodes CASSYLAGERTDT. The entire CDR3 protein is CASSYLAGERTDTQYF.

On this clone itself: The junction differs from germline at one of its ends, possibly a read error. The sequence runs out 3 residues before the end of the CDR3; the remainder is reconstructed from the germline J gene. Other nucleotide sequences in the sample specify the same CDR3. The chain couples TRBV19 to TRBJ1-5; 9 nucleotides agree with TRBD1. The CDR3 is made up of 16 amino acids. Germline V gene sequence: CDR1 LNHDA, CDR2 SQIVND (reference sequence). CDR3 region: CASSKARTGANQPQHF. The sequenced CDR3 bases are TGTGCCAGCAGTAAGGCCCGGACAGGGGCAAATCAGCCC. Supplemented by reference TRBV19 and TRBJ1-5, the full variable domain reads DGGITQSPKYLFRKEGQNVTLSCEQNLNHDAMYWYRQDPGQGLRLIYYSQIVNDFQKGDIAEGYSVSREKKESFPLTVTSAQKNPTAFYLCASSKARTGANQPQHFGDGTRLSIL.

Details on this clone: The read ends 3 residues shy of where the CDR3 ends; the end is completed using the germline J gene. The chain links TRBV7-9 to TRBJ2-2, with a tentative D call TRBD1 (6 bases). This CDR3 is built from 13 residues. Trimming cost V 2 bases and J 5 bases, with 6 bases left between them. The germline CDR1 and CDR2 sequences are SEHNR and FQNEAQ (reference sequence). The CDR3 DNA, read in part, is TGTGCCAGCAGCTTACAGGGGACCGGGGAG. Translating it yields CASSLQGTGE. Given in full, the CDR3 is CASSLQGTGELFF.

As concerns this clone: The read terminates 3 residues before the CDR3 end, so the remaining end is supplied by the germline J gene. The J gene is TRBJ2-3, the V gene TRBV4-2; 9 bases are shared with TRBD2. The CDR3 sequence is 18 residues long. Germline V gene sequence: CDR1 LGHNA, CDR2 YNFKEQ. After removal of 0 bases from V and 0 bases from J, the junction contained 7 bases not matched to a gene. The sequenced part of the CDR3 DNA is TGTGCCAGCAGCCAAGAATTGGCTAGCGGGGCCAGCACAGATACG. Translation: CASSQELASGASTDT. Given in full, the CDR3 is CASSQELASGASTDTQYF.

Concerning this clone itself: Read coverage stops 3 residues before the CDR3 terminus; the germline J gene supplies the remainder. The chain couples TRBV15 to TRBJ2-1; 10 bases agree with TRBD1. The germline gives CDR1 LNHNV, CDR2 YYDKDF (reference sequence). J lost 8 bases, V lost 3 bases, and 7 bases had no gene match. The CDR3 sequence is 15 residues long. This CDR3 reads CATSSPGQGRYEQFF. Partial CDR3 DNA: TGTGCCACCAGCAGCCCGGGACAGGGGAGGTATGAG.

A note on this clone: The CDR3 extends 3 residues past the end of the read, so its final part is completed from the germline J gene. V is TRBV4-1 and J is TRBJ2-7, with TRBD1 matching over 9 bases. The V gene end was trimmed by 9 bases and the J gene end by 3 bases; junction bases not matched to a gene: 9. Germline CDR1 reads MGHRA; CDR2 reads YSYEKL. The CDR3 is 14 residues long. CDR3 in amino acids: CASGKGTGNYEQYF. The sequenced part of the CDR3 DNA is TGCGCCAGTGGGAAAGGGACAGGGAACTACGAG.

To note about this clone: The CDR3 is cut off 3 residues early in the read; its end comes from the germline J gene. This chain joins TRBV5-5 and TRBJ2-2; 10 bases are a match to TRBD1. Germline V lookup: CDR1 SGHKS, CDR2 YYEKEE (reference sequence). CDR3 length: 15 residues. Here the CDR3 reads CASSLVGTGDEKLFF. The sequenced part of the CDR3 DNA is TGTGCCAGCAGCTTGGTGGGGACAGGGGACGAAAAG.